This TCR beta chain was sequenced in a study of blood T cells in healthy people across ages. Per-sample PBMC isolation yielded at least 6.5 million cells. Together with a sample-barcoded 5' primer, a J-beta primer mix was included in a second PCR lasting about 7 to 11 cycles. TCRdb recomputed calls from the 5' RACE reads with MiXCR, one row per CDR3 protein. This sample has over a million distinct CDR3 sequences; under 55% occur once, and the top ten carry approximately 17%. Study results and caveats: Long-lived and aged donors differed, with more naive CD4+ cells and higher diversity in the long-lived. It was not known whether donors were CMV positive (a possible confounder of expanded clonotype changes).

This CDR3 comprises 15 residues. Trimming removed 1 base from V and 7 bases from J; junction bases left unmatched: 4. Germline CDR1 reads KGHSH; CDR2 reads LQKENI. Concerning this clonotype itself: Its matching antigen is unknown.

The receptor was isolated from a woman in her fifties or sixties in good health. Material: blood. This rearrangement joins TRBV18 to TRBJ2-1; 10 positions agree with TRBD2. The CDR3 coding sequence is TGTGCCAGCTCACCACGCCAGCGGGAGGGAAATGAGCAGTTCTTC. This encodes CASSPRQREGNEQFF.